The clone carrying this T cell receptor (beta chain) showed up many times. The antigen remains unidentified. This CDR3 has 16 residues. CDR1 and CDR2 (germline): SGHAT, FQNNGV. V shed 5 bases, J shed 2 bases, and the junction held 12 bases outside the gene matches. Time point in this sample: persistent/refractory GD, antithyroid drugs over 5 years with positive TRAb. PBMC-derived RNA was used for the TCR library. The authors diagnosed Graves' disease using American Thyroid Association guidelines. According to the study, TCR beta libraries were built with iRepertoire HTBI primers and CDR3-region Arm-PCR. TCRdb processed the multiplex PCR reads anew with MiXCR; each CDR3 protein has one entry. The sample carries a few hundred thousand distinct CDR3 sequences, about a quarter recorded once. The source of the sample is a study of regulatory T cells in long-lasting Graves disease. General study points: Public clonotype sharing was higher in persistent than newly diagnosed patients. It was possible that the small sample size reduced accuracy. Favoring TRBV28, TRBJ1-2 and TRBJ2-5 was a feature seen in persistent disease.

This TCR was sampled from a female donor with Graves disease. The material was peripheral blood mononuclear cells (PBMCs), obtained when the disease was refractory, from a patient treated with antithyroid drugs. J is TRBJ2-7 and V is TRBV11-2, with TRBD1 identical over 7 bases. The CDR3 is CASSPTDRVNPYEQYF. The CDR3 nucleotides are TGTGCCAGCAGCCCTACCGACAGGGTTAACCCCTACGAGCAGTACTTC. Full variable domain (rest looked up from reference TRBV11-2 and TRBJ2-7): EAGVAQSPRYKIIEKRQSVAFWCNPISGHATLYWYQQILGQGPKLLIQFQNNGVVDDSQLPKDRFSAERLKGVDSTLKIQPAKLEDSAVYLCASSPTDRVNPYEQYFGPGTRLTVT.